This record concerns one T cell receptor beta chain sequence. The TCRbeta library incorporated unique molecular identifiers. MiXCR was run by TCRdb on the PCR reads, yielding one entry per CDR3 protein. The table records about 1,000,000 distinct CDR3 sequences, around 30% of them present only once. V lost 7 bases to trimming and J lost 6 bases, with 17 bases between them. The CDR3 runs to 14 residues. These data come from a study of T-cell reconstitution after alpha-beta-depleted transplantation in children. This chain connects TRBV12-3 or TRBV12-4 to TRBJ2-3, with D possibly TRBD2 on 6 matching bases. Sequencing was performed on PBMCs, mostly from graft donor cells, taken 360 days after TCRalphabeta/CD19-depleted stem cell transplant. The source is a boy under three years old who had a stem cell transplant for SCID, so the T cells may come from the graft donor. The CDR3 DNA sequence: TGTGCCAGCATGCCGGGACTCCAGGCGGATACGCAGTATTTT. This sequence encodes CASMPGLQADTQYF.